This T cell receptor beta chain was profiled in a study of blood T cell repertoires in COVID-19. Sequenced by immunoSEQ multiplex PCR; TCRdb stores in-frame clones only, minus some. This table has fewer than 80,000 clones, around 70% appearing once. V lost 11 bases to trimming and J lost 0 bases, with 12 bases between them. Germline CDR1 reads MNHEY; CDR2 reads SVGAGI. The CDR3 spans 13 residues. In this sample, this clone turned up a few times. Additional DNA sequences in this sample encode the identical CDR3. This receptor was identified in a man between 60 and 75 years old with acute or convalescent COVID-19. The rearrangement links TRBV6-5 to TRBJ2-3; TRBD2 is a possible D gene (6 bases). The sample taken for sequencing was peripheral blood. DNA for the CDR3: TGTGCCTCCCGGGGGACTAGCACAGATACGCAGTATTTT. Amino acids: CASRGTSTDTQYF.